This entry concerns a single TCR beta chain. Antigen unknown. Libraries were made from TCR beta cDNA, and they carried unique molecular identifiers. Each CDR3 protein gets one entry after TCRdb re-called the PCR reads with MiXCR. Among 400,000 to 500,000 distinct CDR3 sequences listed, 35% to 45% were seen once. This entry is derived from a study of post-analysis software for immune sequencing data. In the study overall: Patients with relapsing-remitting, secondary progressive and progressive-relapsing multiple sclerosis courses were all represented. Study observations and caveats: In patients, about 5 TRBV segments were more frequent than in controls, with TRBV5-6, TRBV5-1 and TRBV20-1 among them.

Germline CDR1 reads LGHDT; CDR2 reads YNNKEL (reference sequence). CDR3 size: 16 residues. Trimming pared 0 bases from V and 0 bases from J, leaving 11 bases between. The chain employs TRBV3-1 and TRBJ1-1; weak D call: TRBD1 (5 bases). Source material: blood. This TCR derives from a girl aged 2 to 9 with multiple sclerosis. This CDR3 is CASSQDLGVLNTEAFF. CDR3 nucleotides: TGTGCCAGCAGCCAAGATTTAGGGGTACTGAACACTGAAGCTTTCTTT.